This T cell receptor (beta chain) is from a study of blood T cell repertoires in COVID-19. V lost 9 bases to trimming and J lost 4 bases, with 19 bases between them. The CDR3 sequence is 15 residues long. In germline, CDR1 is SGHNT, CDR2 YYREEE (reference sequence). Per the original methods: Estimation of nucleated cell counts relied on the amplification of reference gene primers. Libraries were prepared by immunoSEQ multiplex PCR; TCRdb keeps only in-frame clonotypes and omits some of them. The V and J calls and clone size were taken over from that table, and D and trimming were inferred from the DNA. This table holds roughly 430,000 clones, around 90% found once. Everyone who took part was roughly 18 to 89 years old, and they came from about 23 US areas. Cohort placement rested on clinical history that participants reported themselves.

V and J are TRBV5-4 and TRBJ1-4; a weak D match, TRBD1 (5 bases). The receptor comes from a woman aged 40 to 49 with acute COVID-19. Source material: PBMCs or T cells enriched from blood (not recorded which). The CDR3 here is CATRPFGGGNEKLFF. CDR3 DNA sequence: TGTGCCACCAGACCCTTTGGGGGGGGTAATGAAAAACTGTTTTTT.